These 14 T cell receptor beta chains originate from one sample sequenced in a study of blood T cell repertoires in COVID-19. TCRdb's copy holds only in-frame clones and misses some; the assay was immunoSEQ multiplex PCR. This table holds roughly 250,000 clones, nearly 85% found once. Sequenced material: peripheral blood. All receptors derive from a human donor in a cohort sampled during active COVID-19.

The sample holds one count of this clone. Here the CDR3 reads CASRWVGIGENEQFF. For the CDR3, the DNA is TGTGCCAGCAGGTGGGTCGGGATTGGTGAGAATGAGCAGTTCTTC. This chain connects TRBV6-5 to TRBJ2-1, with D tentatively TRBD2 (5 bases). Germline CDR1 reads MNHEY; CDR2 reads SVGAGI. V was pared by 6 bases and J by 7 bases, with 19 bases between. The length of the CDR3 is 15 residues.

The table lists this clone with a few counts. The chain employs TRBV9 and TRBJ2-7, with 9 bases identical to TRBD1. Germline loops: CDR1 SGDLS, CDR2 YYNGEE. V trimming: 2 bases; J trimming: 5 bases; junction bases outside the gene matches: 8. This CDR3 has 15 residues. The DNA of the CDR3 is TGTGCCAGCAGCGTGACAGGGGGTTATTGGGACGAGCAGTACTTC. Residues: CASSVTGGYWDEQYF.

The genes are TRBV6-5 and TRBJ2-7; perhaps TRBD1 as D (5 bases). This CDR3 has 13 residues. Germline loops: CDR1 MNHEY, CDR2 SVGAGI. Trimming left V 10 bases short and J 5 bases short, with 18 bases between. CDR3 bases: TGTGCCATTAAGGGGCGTTCCGAGAACGAGCAGTACTTC. Translated: CAIKGRSENEQYF.

The rearrangement links TRBV6-5 to TRBJ2-7; 8 bases match TRBD1. V was clipped by 5 bases and J by 5 bases; unmatched bases: 11. Germline CDR1 is MNHEY and CDR2 is SVGAGI. CDR3 length: 15 amino acids. Written as DNA, the CDR3 is TGTGCCAGCAGTACCCGGACAGGGAATAACCACGAGCAGTACTTC. Its translation is CASSTRTGNNHEQYF.

This clone occurred once. A junction boundary mismatches the germline segment, possibly from a read error. The rearrangement uses TRBV7-7 and TRBJ1-1; 9 bases line up with TRBD1. The length of the CDR3 is 13 residues. Germline CDR1 reads SSHAT; CDR2 reads FNYEAQ (reference sequence). CDR3 in amino acids: CASSSDRGTEAFF. CDR3 DNA sequence: TGTGCTAGCAGCTCGGACAGGGGAACTGAAGCTTTCTTT.

To note about this clone: Other DNA sequences in the same sample also yield this CDR3. The chain is built from TRBV28 and TRBJ2-7; D possibly corresponds to TRBD2 (6 bases). Germline V CDR1 and CDR2: MDHEN, SYDVKM. The CDR3 totals 15 residues. Trimming cost V 3 bases and J 0 bases, with 12 bases left between them. Here the CDR3 DNA reads TGTGCCAGCAGTTTGGGCGGGGCTAGCTCCTACGAGCAGTACTTC. This codes for CASSLGGASSYEQYF.

The V call is TRBV7-2, the J call TRBJ2-5; TRBD2 aligns across 7 bases. The trim removed 3 bases at V and 1 base at J, leaving 5 bases unmatched. The CDR3 consists of 15 residues. CDR1 is SGHTA and CDR2 is FQGNSA in the germline V gene. The CDR3 bases are TGTGCCAGCAGCTTCGTGGCTAGCGGCCAAGAGACCCAGTACTTC. Residues: CASSFVASGQETQYF.

The chain links TRBV6-4 to TRBJ2-1, with 12 bases lining up with TRBD1. Germline CDR1 reads MRHNA; CDR2 reads SNTAGT. J was trimmed by 8 bases and V by 6 bases; bases with no gene match: 14. The CDR3 contains 17 residues. CDR3 DNA: TGTGCCAGCAGCGGGACGTGGGGGACAGGGGGCATCGATGAGCAGTTCTTC. It yields the protein CASSGTWGTGGIDEQFF.

This clone was observed many times. CDR3 nucleotide sequence: TGTGCCAGCAGTCCGAGCGGGAGTAGCGCAGATACGCAGTATTTT. Translation gives CASSPSGSSADTQYF. The chain links TRBV2 to TRBJ2-3; TRBD2 matches at 8 bases. The V gene end was trimmed by 5 bases and the J gene end by 4 bases; junction bases not matched to a gene: 8. This CDR3 is built from 15 residues. CDR1 is SNHLY, CDR2 FYNNEI, per germline.

The chain recombines TRBV28 with TRBJ1-2; D call uncertain. The CDR3 runs 14 residues. Germline loops: CDR1 MDHEN, CDR2 SYDVKM. Trimming removed 1 base from V and 4 bases from J, with 10 bases in between. CDR3 sequence (DNA): TGTGCCAGCAGTTTATCCCCGGAGATCTATGGCTACACCTTC. Translating it yields CASSLSPEIYGYTF.

The J gene is TRBJ1-5, the V gene TRBV13; D might be TRBD1 (5 bases). With 2 bases removed from V and 2 bases from J, the gap between germline ends came to 16 bases. CDR1 is PRHDT and CDR2 is FYEKMQ in the germline V gene (reference sequence). This CDR3 has 17 amino acids. CDR3 amino acids: CASSLHQGRSGNQPQHF. The CDR3 nucleotides are TGTGCCAGCAGCTTACACCAGGGTAGGAGTGGCAATCAGCCCCAGCATTTT. Full variable domain (remainder filled in from reference TRBV13 and TRBJ1-5): AAGVIQSPRHLIKEKRETATLKCYPIPRHDTVYWYQQGPGQDPQFLISFYEKMQSDKGSIPDRFSAQQFSDYHSELNMSSLELGDSALYFCASSLHQGRSGNQPQHFGDGTRLSIL.

The chain recombines TRBV25-1 with TRBJ2-3; 7 nucleotides agree with TRBD2. The germline V gene encodes CDR1 MGHDK and CDR2 SYGVNS. The CDR3 is 16 amino acids. V was pared by 5 bases and J by 5 bases, with 13 bases of the junction left unmatched. CDR3 protein: CASSPAGSRVGDTQYF. CDR3 bases: TGTGCCAGCAGTCCAGCGGGGAGCCGGGTCGGAGATACGCAGTATTTT.

This chain uses TRBV6-5 with TRBJ1-5; D uncertain. CDR3 length: 14 amino acids. Trimming removed 4 bases from V and 3 bases from J, with 10 bases in between. Germline loops: CDR1 MNHEY, CDR2 SVGAGI. Here the CDR3 reads CASSFRNYNQPQHF. The CDR3 DNA reads as TGTGCCAGCAGTTTCAGGAATTACAATCAGCCCCAGCATTTT.

This clone was counted a few times. The CDR3 protein is CASSSRQGSGMNNQPQHF. The DNA of the CDR3 is TGTGCCAGCAGCTCCAGACAGGGATCAGGCATGAACAATCAGCCCCAGCATTTT. The chain couples TRBV5-5 to TRBJ1-5; 7 nucleotides match TRBD1. The CDR3 extends over 18 amino acids. Trimming cost V 3 bases and J 3 bases; bases outside gene matches: 15. Germline CDR1 is SGHKS and CDR2 is YYEKEE (reference sequence).